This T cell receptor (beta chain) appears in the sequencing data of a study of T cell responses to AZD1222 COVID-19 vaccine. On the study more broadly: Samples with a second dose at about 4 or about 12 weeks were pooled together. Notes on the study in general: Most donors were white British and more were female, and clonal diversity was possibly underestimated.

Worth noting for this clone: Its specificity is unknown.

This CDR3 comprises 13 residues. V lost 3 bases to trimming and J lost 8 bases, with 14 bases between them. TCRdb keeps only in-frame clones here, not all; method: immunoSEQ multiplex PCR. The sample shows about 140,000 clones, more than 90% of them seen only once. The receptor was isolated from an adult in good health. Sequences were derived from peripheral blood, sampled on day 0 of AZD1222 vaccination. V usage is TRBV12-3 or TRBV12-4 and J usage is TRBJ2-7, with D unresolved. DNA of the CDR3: TGTGCCAGCAGTTTCCGACCCACCGACAAGCAGTACTTC. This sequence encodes CASSFRPTDKQYF.